The clone carrying this TCR beta chain was seen a handful of times. Method: immunoSEQ multiplex PCR; TCRdb's copy keeps in-frame clones and lacks some. The sample lists approximately 500,000 clones, approximately 83% seen once, with 3.2% in the top ten. These data come from a study of blood T cell repertoires in COVID-19. Germline assignment: CDR1 MGHRA and CDR2 YSYEKL. The junction had 8 bases not matched to a gene; V was cut back by 4 bases and J by 0 bases. The CDR3 sequence is 16 residues long. The source is a human donor in a cohort sampled during active COVID-19. The sample taken for sequencing was peripheral blood. The rearrangement joins TRBV4-1 to TRBJ1-1, with TRBD1 matching 7 bases. The CDR3: CASSPRSGQMNTEAFF. In nucleotides, the CDR3 is TGCGCCAGCAGCCCGAGGTCGGGACAGATGAACACTGAAGCTTTCTTT.